The present TCR beta chain was sequenced within a study of CD8 T cells in ankylosing spondylitis. In TCRdb, the 5' RACE reads were re-called with MiXCR into one record per CDR3 protein. Of some 340,000 distinct CDR3 sequences detected, about 14% appear once; the ten largest clones hold approximately 0.99%. Per the germline V gene, CDR1 is WNHNN and CDR2 is SYGVQD (reference sequence). The V end lost 6 bases, the J end lost 2 bases, and 10 bases lay between the germline ends. The CDR3 is 13 residues long. This clonotype was counted between two and nine times. The chain has TRBV10-1 and TRBJ1-2; D unresolved. The TCR comes from a male donor with ankylosing spondylitis or in good health (not recorded which). Sequenced sample: blood, either unsorted or a sorted T cell fraction (not recorded which). CDR3 protein: CASSGSSNYGYTF. The DNA of the CDR3 is TGCGCCAGCAGCGGGAGCAGCAACTATGGCTACACCTTC.